The text below deals with one T cell receptor beta chain. The antigen remains undetermined. Healthy individuals of Caucasian origin from Russia, aged roughly 6 to 100, served as donors. Total RNA amounts of at least 5 micrograms were extracted per sample. The sample is drawn from a study of blood T cells in healthy people across ages. Notes on the study in general: Bulk PBMC profiling left naive and antigen-experienced comparisons inconclusive.

The length of the CDR3 is 16 residues. A second PCR, run for about 6 to 12 cycles, used a sample-barcoded 5' primer plus a J-beta primer mix. From the 5' RACE reads, TCRdb called clonotypes with MiXCR, one entry per CDR3 protein. The table has around 1,500,000 distinct CDR3 sequences, over 25% seen once. Sequencing was done on a sample of blood. The TCR originated in a woman aged 25 to 39 in good health. This rearrangement joins TRBV21-1 to TRBJ2-7. TRBV21-1 has pseudogene status. CDR3 in DNA: TGTGCCAGCAGCAACCGATGCCGGGAGCCTACCTACGAGCAGTACTTC. This encodes CASSNRCREPTYEQYF.